This TCR beta chain was recorded in a study of blood T cell repertoires in COVID-19. The CDR3 has 13 residues. Trimming took 6 bases from V and 3 from J; bases not matched to a gene: 4. Germline CDR1 reads MGHDK; CDR2 reads SYGVNS. Repertoires were generated with immunoSEQ multiplex PCR, while TCRdb's copy carries only in-frame clones and drops some. The sample has roughly 30,000 clones; about four fifths are singletons. The sequence came from a woman of 80 years or more with acute or convalescent COVID-19. V usage is TRBV25-1 and J usage is TRBJ1-2; 7 bases match TRBD1. The sequenced sample consisted of peripheral blood. CDR3: CASRPTGYYGYTF. CDR3 DNA: TGTGCCAGCAGGCCGACAGGGTACTATGGCTACACCTTC.